This entry describes one T cell receptor beta chain. There is no known antigen for this receptor. No much larger clonotype is one base removed from it; base qualities were not supplied. CDR1 and CDR2 are drawn from the germline V gene: MNHNS, SASEGT. V ends up 5 bases short and J 9 bases short, with an unmatched junction base count of 8. Reading from cysteine to phenylalanine, the CDR3 counts 15 amino acids. The only DNA kept is the CDR3, 45 bases in frame from the first base. The cohort was made up of 666 healthy bone marrow donors. All cohort members were sampled while nominally healthy, although unrecorded immune exposures were likely present. The donor tested CMV seronegative and was one of the 352 seronegative cohort members. A peripheral blood sample was provided by each donor, and peripheral blood mononuclear cells were used for TCR beta sequencing. Genomic DNA extraction from the blood cell samples was performed with the Qiagen DNeasy Blood Extraction Kit.

The library was prepared using the immunoSEQ multiplex PCR assay. The multiplex PCR relied on a mix of 60 forward primers for TCR Vbeta segments and 13 reverse primers for TCR Jbeta segments. The CDR3 region of rearranged TCR beta genes was amplified from genomic DNA by a multiplex PCR assay. On the Illumina HiSeq System, the amplified TCR beta libraries were sequenced as 87-base-pair reads. From the authors' description of their analysis: A later analysis counted 75 million to 100 million unique TCR beta chains across the 550 to 800 repertoires, and 10 million to 12 million of these chains were shared by at least two donors. A nearest-neighbor algorithm error-corrected the raw reads and collapsed the reads into unique sequences, merging closely related sequences to remove PCR and sequencing errors. To assign V, D and J gene segments, CDR3 sequences were aligned to IMGT reference sequences. For a sequence to be retained, a match of at least six nucleotides was required to both a V gene segment and a J gene segment. Rearrangements were called productive when the CDR3 lacked stop codons and stayed in frame with V and J; all others were non-productive. CDR3 was defined according to IMGT convention as the region running from the second conserved V-encoded cysteine to the conserved J-encoded phenylalanine. Sequences without an unambiguous match to a single V gene segment were excluded from the earlier analysis of about 600 of the donors. An earlier analysis of fewer than 750 of the donors classified V segments as functional when productive rearrangements were above 56.7% and as segregating when the standard deviation between donors was above 5%. A statistical classification framework was developed to diagnose cytomegalovirus status using the catalog of TCR beta chain sequences. In a later analysis, TCR nucleotide sequences were compared against IMGT/GENE-DB human TR gene sequences so that V and J genes could be assigned. In a later analysis, CDR3 sequences and most-parsimonious VDJ recombination scenarios were assigned using the TCRdist pipeline. In a later analysis, each TCR beta chain was defined by its CDR3 amino acid sequence together with its V-gene family, and reads lacking a unique V-gene family were excluded. As a way to deal with suspected cross-contamination and a sequencing artifact, a later analysis dropped under 600 nucleotide sequences that were highly shared and had low generation probability. In a later analysis, a clonal expansion index was calculated for each public chain from normalized within-repertoire ranks of inferred template counts. In a later analysis, generation probabilities were computed using a VDJ recombination model fitted to out-of-frame rearrangements, and the results were checked against IGoR. A later analysis scored TCR-TCR, TCR-HLA and TCR-CMV co-occurrence with hypergeometric tests, applying a repertoire-size bias correction to TCR pairs. To estimate false discovery rates, a later analysis permuted the HLA or CMV assignments 20 times. In a later analysis, co-occurring TCRs were grouped using DBSCAN, with TCRdist sequence similarity added in when clustering inside HLA-allele-positive subsets. Repertoires with fewer than 30,000 or more than 120,000 public chains, plus five repertoires with anomalous nucleotide sharing, were excluded from co-occurrence clustering. TCRdb provides this immuneACCESS table in a form limited to in-frame rearrangements. Some clones are lacking; in checked studies, under half of them reflect an unresolved V gene, and why the rest are absent is not known. That table supplies the V and J calls and clone size; D and trimming were determined from the DNA. The sample has 95,000 to 110,000 clones on record, 77% of them singletons. More than 4% of the sample lies in the top ten.

This sample is part of a study of cytomegalovirus exposure and HLA in healthy donors (dated by TCRdb to the late 2010s). With respect to the entire study: In an earlier analysis of about 560 of the donors, 276 Gb of sequence data and about 110 million unique TCR beta sequences from about 180 million T cells were reported. HLA typing included class I and class II loci at four-digit resolution. Rather than using new phenotypic data, the later analysis identified candidate immune exposures from TCR beta sequences and from how often those sequences occurred across donors. Roughly five DR-DQ haplotypes were handled as single units for association and clustering because linkage in the cohort was strong. Along with the approximately 620-subject first cohort, a separate validation cohort of more than 90 different subjects was used. Donor age, sex, ethnicity and CMV serostatus were compiled together with the repertoire data. To predict cytomegalovirus infection status, the study combined high-throughput TCR immunosequencing, statistical association of individual TCRs with disease status, and machine learning. The study was designed to test whether signatures of past pathogen exposure could be identified by cataloging public T cell receptors. An early release that covered roughly 600 HLA-typed donors contained about 300 gigabases of sequencing data and roughly 84 million unique TCR sequences. The T cell repertoires of roughly 660 subjects were profiled by immunosequencing and related to cytomegalovirus serostatus. On average, 235,054 unique TCR beta nucleotide sequences were sequenced per donor among some 430 genotyped donors of the cohort, with roughly 19% of those sequences being non-productive. A later genetic analysis took genome-wide SNP genotypes for about three fifths of the roughly 700 donors and used that subset as a discovery cohort. The number of donors typed differed by locus, with about 629-630 for A, B, C, DRB1 and DQB1, roughly 520 for DQA1, approximately 570 for DPA1, and some 440 for DPB1. A later analysis re-analyzed previously published TCR beta repertoires from 660 or so donors and added high-resolution HLA genotyping to study TCR occurrence patterns. Of the 300 to 450 genotyped donors, more than 75% were placed in the genetic ancestry cluster associated with self-reported Caucasian donors. All discovery cohort repertoires had been generated on a single sequencing platform. An earlier analysis of some 500 of the donors applied high-throughput TCR beta sequencing to assess whether each TCR beta V gene segment acted as functional or pseudogenic.

The full study reports these points: In a later analysis, most CMV-associated TCR beta chains were found to appear HLA-restricted, with HLA associations seemingly driven largely by CMV exposure. Because the 87-base-pair reads could not distinguish some IMGT-functional V segments, including TRBV6-2 and TRBV6-3, those segments were excluded. Assigning TCR associations to individual alleles was difficult when HLA alleles, especially DR and DQ, strongly co-occurred. In an earlier analysis of about 600 of the donors, most TCR beta V segments appeared in productive rearrangements about 87% or about 30% of the time, broadly matching IMGT annotations. According to a later analysis, parvovirus B19, influenza, CMV and Epstein-Barr virus appeared linked to several top co-occurrence clusters. Correlated functional status among segregating V segments might reflect linkage disequilibrium, but an unknown experimental factor could not be ruled out. A later genetic analysis associated a missense DCLRE1C variant with V-gene and J-gene trimming of TCR beta chains, and an independent cohort replicated the association. In a later genetic analysis, fewer N-insertions in productive TCRs were reported among donors in an Asian-associated ancestry cluster than the roughly 700-donor mean. In this cohort, only TCR beta chains were sequenced, and detectable features were limited by the absence of alpha or paired-chain data. Because HLA typing was unavailable for some donors at each locus, only the typed subset was used in association tests. Presence/absence analyses assumed roughly uniform sequencing depth across donors, an assumption that may not hold. A later analysis associated 16,951 TCR beta sequences with specific HLA alleles at a false discovery rate of 0.05. Because counts were too low, around 17 rarely observed V segments, including chromosome 9 orphons, were left out of the earlier analysis of several hundred of the donors. Most TCR sequences were seen in very few donors, while some public TCRs were found in many individuals. The only immune exposure information available for the cohort was CMV serostatus. A further reported finding was that TCR beta sequences accurately predicted the HLA-A and HLA-B alleles for most subjects in the first cohort. According to a later analysis, TCR association rates differed among HLA loci, with DRB1 alleles showing the most associated TCRs and HLA-C alleles showing the fewest. The study listed 150 to 200 TCR beta chains as associated with cytomegalovirus. A few of the identified cytomegalovirus-associated TCR beta chains were confirmed in vitro to be specific for cytomegalovirus antigens. It was suggested by the authors that the approach could potentially be generalized to other disease states and immunological phenotypes. A later analysis found that HLA-associated TCR beta chains were more clonally expanded and had lower generation probabilities than equally common non-associated chains. A cluster of highly shared sequence variants was judged likely to represent a technical artifact of the sequencing pipeline. Cytomegalovirus status was reported to be diagnosed by the classifier with high specificity and sensitivity in both the original and validation cohorts.

This sequence originates from a male donor in good health and CMV-seronegative. Material for sequencing was PBMCs. The V gene is TRBV6-1 and the J gene is TRBJ1-6, with TRBD1 matching 9 junction bases. The CDR3 in this case is CASSTGGYKVSPLHF. The sequenced DNA: TGTGCCAGCAGTACAGGGGGCTACAAGGTTTCACCCCTCCACTTT.